The clone carrying this T cell receptor beta chain came up many times. Its antigen is still unknown. This record belongs to a study of T cells in Graves' hyperthyroidism and ophthalmopathy. Whole-study context: It was at initial diagnosis, before any treatment, that peripheral blood was collected.

Exclusion criteria comprised uncontrolled infection, other autoimmune disease, pregnancy or lactation. Study-level points and caveats: The majority of expanded thyroid clonotypes above 0.001 also appeared in blood.

V was shortened by 3 bases and J by 6 bases, with 8 bases between the two germline ends. Germline V lookup: CDR1 LNHDA, CDR2 SQIVND (reference sequence). The CDR3 length is 13 residues. Researchers took RNA transcripts and amplified the TCR beta CDR3 regions from them. First-round RT-PCR of the TCR CDR3 relied on the HTBI primer set. TCRdb recomputed calls from the multiplex PCR reads with MiXCR, one row per CDR3 protein. This sample has about 560,000 distinct CDR3 sequences, with approximately 15% found just once. Sequencing was performed on blood. The source of this sequence is a woman aged 40 to 55 with Graves' hyperthyroidism. V and J are TRBV19 and TRBJ2-2, with D tentatively TRBD1 or TRBD2 (5 bases each). In nucleotides, the CDR3 is TGTGCCAGTAGTATGGGGACCTCCGGGGAGCTGTTTTTT. Its translation: CASSMGTSGELFF.